Listed below are T cell receptor beta chains from one sample, sequenced in a study of human T cells and chemical hapten exposure. TCRdb passed the RACE reads through MiXCR, listing each CDR3 protein once. The sample lists around 350,000 distinct CDR3 sequences, 4.5% to 5.5% seen once, with 7% to 10% in the top ten. Material: whole blood, obtained in connection with sensitization to the hapten diphenylcyclopropenone (DPC). These receptors were taken from a woman aged 18-35 years with alopecia areata. Some clones in this sample may be carry-over from other donors' samples. CDR3s include the opening cysteine and the closing phenylalanine or tryptophan. D genes are given only for firm matches. The size of a clone is reported for some rows only, either as once, few or many, or as a class for expanded clones.

J gene: TRBJ2-1
D gene: -
clone size: -
V gene: TRBV5-4
CDR3 protein: CASSPKYNEQFF
CDR3 DNA: TGTGCCAGCAGCCCTAAGTACAATGAGCAGTTCTTC

J gene: TRBJ2-7
D gene: TRBD1
clone size: many
V gene: TRBV9
CDR3 protein: CARRDRVYEQYF
CDR3 DNA: TGTGCCCGCCGGGACAGGGTTTACGAGCAGTACTTC

J gene: TRBJ2-5
D gene: TRBD2
clone size: many
V gene: TRBV9
CDR3 protein: CASSAHSGAYQETQYF
CDR3 DNA: TGTGCCAGCAGCGCGCATAGCGGGGCTTACCAAGAGACCCAGTACTTC

J gene: TRBJ2-7
D gene: -
clone size: many
V gene: TRBV4-3
CDR3 protein: CASSQEVAREQYF
CDR3 DNA: TGCGCCAGCAGCCAAGAAGTTGCGAGGGAGCAGTACTTC

J gene: TRBJ1-5
D gene: -
clone size: many
V gene: TRBV6-6
CDR3 protein: CASSYRSGEPQHF
CDR3 DNA: TGTGCCAGCAGTTACCGGTCAGGGGAGCCCCAGCATTTT

J gene: TRBJ2-2
D gene: -
clone size: few
V gene: TRBV3-1
CDR3 protein: CASSFAGTPDTGELFF
CDR3 DNA: TGTGCCAGCAGCTTCGCCGGGACACCAGACACCGGGGAGCTGTTTTTT

J gene: TRBJ2-1
D gene: -
clone size: few
V gene: TRBV7-9
CDR3 protein: CASSDGGQGWYNEQFF
CDR3 DNA: TGTGCCAGCAGCGATGGGGGCCAGGGCTGGTACAATGAGCAGTTCTTC

J gene: TRBJ2-3
D gene: TRBD1
clone size: many
V gene: TRBV13
CDR3 protein: CASSFYTGTGDTFTQYF
CDR3 DNA: TGTGCCAGCAGCTTTTATACCGGGACAGGCGACACCTTTACGCAGTATTTT

J gene: TRBJ1-4
D gene: -
clone size: -
V gene: TRBV27
CDR3 protein: CASSLFPSNEKLFF
CDR3 DNA: TGTGCCAGCAGTTTATTCCCCTCAAATGAAAAACTGTTTTTT

J gene: TRBJ2-1
D gene: -
clone size: many
V gene: TRBV14
CDR3 protein: CASSQGAPGWNEQFF
CDR3 DNA: TGTGCCAGCAGCCAGGGGGCCCCGGGGTGGAATGAGCAGTTCTTC

J gene: TRBJ1-1
D gene: -
clone size: -
V gene: TRBV5-1
CDR3 protein: CASTYGKNTEAFF
CDR3 DNA: TGCGCCAGCACTTACGGAAAGAACACTGAAGCTTTCTTT

J gene: TRBJ1-1
D gene: TRBD1
clone size: -
V gene: TRBV20-1
CDR3 protein: CSASRGGAGTEAFF
CDR3 DNA: TGCAGTGCCTCGAGAGGGGGCGCGGGGACTGAAGCTTTCTTT

J gene: TRBJ2-6
D gene: TRBD1
clone size: few
V gene: TRBV4-3
CDR3 protein: CASSQQQGLGGANVLTF
CDR3 DNA: TGCGCCAGCAGCCAGCAACAGGGGTTAGGAGGGGCCAACGTCCTGACTTTC

J gene: TRBJ2-3
D gene: -
clone size: few
V gene: TRBV3-1
CDR3 protein: CASSPADSRDTQYF
CDR3 DNA: TGTGCCAGCAGCCCAGCGGATAGTAGAGATACGCAGTATTTT

J gene: TRBJ2-2
D gene: -
clone size: many
V gene: TRBV4-3
CDR3 protein: CASSKAGRTGELFF
CDR3 DNA: TGCGCCAGCAGCAAAGCAGGGAGGACCGGGGAGCTGTTTTTT

J gene: TRBJ2-5
D gene: -
clone size: many
V gene: TRBV7-3
CDR3 protein: CASSPRGGGAETQYF
CDR3 DNA: TGTGCCAGCAGCCCCCGGGGAGGGGGGGCGGAGACCCAGTACTTC

J gene: TRBJ1-1
D gene: -
clone size: -
V gene: TRBV4-1
CDR3 protein: CASSQERGSREAFF
CDR3 DNA: TGCGCCAGCAGCCAAGAAAGGGGGTCCCGTGAAGCTTTCTTT

J gene: TRBJ2-3
D gene: TRBD2
clone size: -
V gene: TRBV7-2
CDR3 protein: CASSTAGGTDTQYF
CDR3 DNA: TGTGCCAGCAGCACAGCGGGGGGCACAGATACGCAGTATTTT

J gene: TRBJ2-3
D gene: -
clone size: many
V gene: TRBV4-1
CDR3 protein: CASSQAKQTGTQYF
CDR3 DNA: TGCGCCAGCAGCCAAGCGAAACAGACGGGTACGCAGTATTTT

J gene: TRBJ1-1
D gene: -
clone size: many
V gene: TRBV13
CDR3 protein: CASSLFTGIPLMNTEAFF
CDR3 DNA: TGTGCCAGCAGCTTATTTACAGGGATTCCCCTCATGAACACTGAAGCTTTCTTT

J gene: TRBJ2-5
D gene: -
clone size: many
V gene: TRBV15
CDR3 protein: CATSRQGDSQETQYF
CDR3 DNA: TGTGCCACCAGCAGACAAGGGGACTCTCAAGAGACCCAGTACTTC

J gene: TRBJ2-7
D gene: TRBD2
clone size: few
V gene: TRBV12-3/TRBV12-4
CDR3 protein: CASSSSRLAGGYEQYF
CDR3 DNA: TGTGCCAGCAGTTCCTCCAGACTAGCGGGGGGGTACGAGCAGTACTTC

J gene: TRBJ1-2
D gene: TRBD1
clone size: many
V gene: TRBV11-1
CDR3 protein: CASSLVPGGITGQGRFFYGYTF
CDR3 DNA: TGTGCCAGCAGCTTAGTCCCCGGAGGAATAACGGGACAGGGCCGTTTTTTCTATGGCTACACCTTC

J gene: TRBJ1-2
D gene: -
clone size: -
V gene: TRBV27
CDR3 protein: CASTGNRNYGYTF
CDR3 DNA: TGTGCCAGCACCGGGAACCGTAACTATGGCTACACCTTC

J gene: TRBJ1-6
D gene: TRBD1
clone size: many
V gene: TRBV4-3
CDR3 protein: CASSSWTGSSYNSPLHF
CDR3 DNA: TGCGCCAGCAGTTCCTGGACAGGGAGCTCCTATAATTCACCCCTCCACTTT

J gene: TRBJ2-1
D gene: TRBD1
clone size: many
V gene: TRBV7-8
CDR3 protein: CASSNRDRGDSEQFF
CDR3 DNA: TGTGCCAGCAGCAACCGGGACAGGGGGGACAGTGAGCAGTTCTTC

J gene: TRBJ1-1
D gene: -
clone size: many
V gene: TRBV29-1
CDR3 protein: CSVAPRGDENTEAFF
CDR3 DNA: TGCAGCGTTGCCCCCCGCGGGGATGAAAACACTGAAGCTTTCTTT

J gene: TRBJ1-1
D gene: -
clone size: few
V gene: TRBV7-3
CDR3 protein: CASSTNNAEAFF
CDR3 DNA: TGTGCCAGCAGCACGAACAATGCTGAAGCTTTCTTT

J gene: TRBJ1-1
D gene: -
clone size: -
V gene: TRBV6-2/TRBV6-3
CDR3 protein: CASSNSRLRMVRNTEAFF
CDR3 DNA: TGTGCCAGCAGCAACTCACGTCTACGGATGGTTCGGAACACTGAAGCTTTCTTT

J gene: TRBJ1-2
D gene: -
clone size: many
V gene: TRBV20-1
CDR3 protein: CSARVQISTNYGYTF
CDR3 DNA: TGCAGTGCTAGGGTCCAAATATCCACGAACTATGGCTACACCTTC

J gene: TRBJ2-1
D gene: TRBD2
clone size: many
V gene: TRBV5-1
CDR3 protein: CASGRASGGVNNEQFF
CDR3 DNA: TGCGCCAGCGGGAGGGCTAGCGGGGGAGTTAACAATGAGCAGTTCTTC

J gene: TRBJ1-4
D gene: -
clone size: -
V gene: TRBV15
CDR3 protein: CATSRDVESEKLFF
CDR3 DNA: TGTGCCACCAGCAGAGATGTGGAGAGTGAAAAACTGTTTTTT

J gene: TRBJ2-3
D gene: -
clone size: many
V gene: TRBV5-1
CDR3 protein: CASSFEGDSDTQYF
CDR3 DNA: TGCGCCAGCAGCTTTGAAGGAGACTCGGATACGCAGTATTTT